Given below is one T cell receptor (beta chain) in context. This entry belongs to a study of blood T cell repertoires in COVID-19. On the study more broadly: Collection of acute and convalescent COVID-19 samples took place in the United States, Italy and Spain. Sample material is recorded as cDNA or gDNA derived from T cells, B-cell-depleted T cells, or PBMCs.

V gave up 5 bases and J gave up 4 bases, with 11 bases separating them. CDR3 length: 13 amino acids. CDR1 and CDR2 from the germline V gene are SNHLY and FYNNEI. How the authors handled the data: Reference gene primers were amplified, and this amplification served to estimate nucleated cell counts. Data came from immunoSEQ multiplex PCR; TCRdb stores just in-frame clones and leaves some out. V, J and clone size reflect that table, while D and trimming were determined from the DNA. This table holds some 150,000 clones, 85% to 90% found once. This chain links TRBV2 with TRBJ1-2, with D unclear. The sample taken for sequencing was peripheral blood. The sequence was collected from a man aged 60 to 75 with active or convalescent COVID-19. Written as DNA, the CDR3 is TGTGCCAGCAGTAACGAGCTAGTCTATGGCTACACCTTC. This translates into CASSNELVYGYTF.